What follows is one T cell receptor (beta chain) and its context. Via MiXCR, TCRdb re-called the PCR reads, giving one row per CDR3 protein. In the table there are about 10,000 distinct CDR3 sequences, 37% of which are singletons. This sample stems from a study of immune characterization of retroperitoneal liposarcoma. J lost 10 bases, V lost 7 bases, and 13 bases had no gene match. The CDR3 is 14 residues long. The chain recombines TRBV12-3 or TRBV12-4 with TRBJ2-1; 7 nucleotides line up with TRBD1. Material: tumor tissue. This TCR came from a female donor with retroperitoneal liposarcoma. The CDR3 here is CASTNRGPYYEQFF. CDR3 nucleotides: TGTGCCAGCACCAACAGGGGTCCGTACTACGAGCAGTTCTTC.